Shown below are 21 T cell receptor beta chains from a single sample sequenced in a study of neurological immune-mediated disorders. TCRdb redid the calling of the 5' RACE reads with MiXCR, one entry per CDR3 protein. The sample lists 70,000 or so distinct CDR3 sequences, about 3% occurring once. Material for sequencing was PBMCs. The origin of the receptors is a woman aged 50 to 60 with multiple sclerosis.

This chain uses TRBV5-1 with TRBJ2-7; tentative D call: TRBD1 (6 bases). From germline, CDR1 is SGHRS and CDR2 YFSETQ. Trimming cost V 0 bases and J 4 bases, with 11 bases left between them. This CDR3 spans 14 amino acids. Written as DNA, the CDR3 is TGCGCCAGCAGCTTGGCAGGGGACCAATACGAGCAGTACTTC. Protein sequence: CASSLAGDQYEQYF.

This clonotype was recorded at least ten times. The V call is TRBV11-2, the J call TRBJ2-5; D remains unclear. There are 11 residues in the CDR3. The germline V gene has CDR1 SGHAT and CDR2 FQNNGV. V was shortened by 0 bases and J by 5 bases, with 1 base between the two germline ends. This CDR3 reads CASSLDETQYF. The DNA of the CDR3 is TGTGCCAGCAGCTTAGACGAGACCCAGTACTTC. The full variable domain, completed using reference TRBV11-2 and TRBJ2-5, is EAGVAQSPRYKIIEKRQSVAFWCNPISGHATLYWYQQILGQGPKLLIQFQNNGVVDDSQLPKDRFSAERLKGVDSTLKIQPAKLEDSAVYLCASSLDETQYFGPGTRLLVL.

This clonotype was detected once. The V gene is TRBV4-2, the J gene TRBJ1-6; D remains unclear. The CDR3 runs to 17 residues. V was pared by 0 bases and J by 4 bases, with 13 bases between. Germline assignment: CDR1 LGHNA and CDR2 YNFKEQ. CDR3 amino acids: CASSQDNRRGYNSPLHF. The CDR3 bases are TGTGCCAGCAGCCAAGATAATCGCAGAGGATATAATTCACCCCTCCACTTT.

This clonotype was seen repeatedly, ten times or more. This chain joins TRBV20-1 and TRBJ2-5; the match to TRBD2 covers 9 bases. CDR1 and CDR2 from the germline V gene are DFQATT and SNEGSKA (reference sequence). With 4 bases clipped from V and 0 bases from J, the junction kept 15 bases outside the gene matches. This CDR3 is 18 amino acids long. The CDR3 reads CSAIRPAGGPKYQETQYF. Written as DNA, the CDR3 is TGCAGTGCTATCAGACCAGCGGGGGGCCCAAAGTACCAAGAGACCCAGTACTTC.

With regard to this clonotype: This could be a read error, since a much larger clone is one nucleotide away. V and J are TRBV6-5 and TRBJ1-5; 7 nucleotides align to TRBD1. CDR3 length: 15 amino acids. Germline CDR1 reads MNHEY; CDR2 reads SVGAGI. CDR3 amino acids: CASSSRQGGSQHQHF. In DNA form, the CDR3 reads TGTGCCAGCAGTTCCAGACAGGGAGGCTCGCAGCACCAGCATTTT.

This clonotype was recorded at least ten times. The chain uses TRBV20-1 and TRBJ2-5; 7 bases are shared with TRBD2. The CDR3 has 16 residues. J was trimmed by 2 bases and V by 4 bases; bases with no gene match: 13. Germline CDR1 reads DFQATT; CDR2 reads SNEGSKA (reference sequence). The chain's CDR3 is CSATLLGSGLQETQYF. DNA for the CDR3: TGCAGTGCTACCCTTTTAGGTAGCGGGCTTCAAGAGACCCAGTACTTC.

The chain recombines TRBV20-1 with TRBJ2-1; TRBD2 matches at 11 bases. The CDR3 sequence is 14 residues long. V gave up 7 bases and J gave up 9 bases; unmatched junction bases: 11. CDR1 is DFQATT, CDR2 SNEGSKA, per germline (reference sequence). The CDR3 sequence: CSVPRSGGAVEQFF. The DNA for the CDR3 is TGCAGTGTTCCGCGTAGCGGGGGGGCAGTTGAGCAGTTCTTC.

This clonotype has at least ten counts. The J gene is TRBJ2-2, the V gene TRBV2; 10 bases fit TRBD1. The germline V gene has CDR1 SNHLY and CDR2 FYNNEI. The CDR3 is made up of 14 amino acids. Germline trimming cut 7 bases from V and 9 bases from J; bases unmatched to any gene: 8. CDR3 nucleotides: TGTGCCAGCAAGAGGGACAGGGGCAACCGGGAGCTGTTTTTT. It encodes CASKRDRGNRELFF.

This clonotype was recorded many times. The chain joins TRBV6-8 to TRBJ1-1; 7 positions match TRBD1. Trimming cost V 5 bases and J 4 bases; bases outside gene matches: 10. Per the germline V gene, CDR1 is MNHGY and CDR2 is SAAAGT. The CDR3 covers 15 residues. The DNA for the CDR3 is TGTGCCAGCAGTCTAAGACAGGGCTTCCTCACTGAAGCTTTCTTT. This codes for CASSLRQGFLTEAFF.

This clonotype came up many times. The rearrangement joins TRBV20-1 to TRBJ2-3; 9 nucleotides match TRBD1. The CDR3 length is 15 residues. J was trimmed by 5 bases and V by 0 bases; bases with no gene match: 6. From germline, CDR1 is DFQATT and CDR2 SNEGSKA (reference sequence). The chain's CDR3 is CSARETGGWGDTQYF. The CDR3 DNA reads as TGCAGTGCTAGAGAGACAGGGGGGTGGGGAGATACGCAGTATTTT.

This clonotype was seen at least ten times. J is TRBJ2-7 and V is TRBV4-2, with 7 bases aligning to TRBD2. In germline, CDR1 is LGHNA, CDR2 YNFKEQ. The CDR3 sequence is 15 residues long. J lost 0 bases, V lost 0 bases, and 2 bases had no gene match. CDR3 bases: TGTGCCAGCAGCCAAGAAGCGGGGAGCTCCTACGAGCAGTACTTC. Translated, it gives CASSQEAGSSYEQYF.

The table lists this clonotype with many counts. The chain uses TRBV12-3 or TRBV12-4 and TRBJ2-3; the D gene is possibly TRBD2 (5 bases). The CDR3 sequence is 15 residues long. The ends were cut back, 4 bases at V and 0 bases at J, with 11 bases in the middle. CDR3: CASSSFGLSTDTQYF. DNA of the CDR3: TGTGCCAGCAGTTCATTTGGACTGAGCACAGATACGCAGTATTTT.

This clonotype appeared many times. This chain uses TRBV12-3 or TRBV12-4 with TRBJ1-1; the D is unclear. The CDR3 runs to 13 residues. The V gene lost 5 bases and the J gene lost 3 bases, with 10 bases spanning the gap. The CDR3 DNA follows: TGTGCCAGCAGTGAACCCGGGGACACTGAAGCTTTCTTT. Its protein is CASSEPGDTEAFF.

This clonotype was seen many times. A much larger clone differs from this one at a single base, so this may be a read error. The CDR3 carries no conserved terminal phenylalanine or tryptophan, so it likely arises from a read error. Because the CDR3's place on the DNA is in doubt, the DNA is left out and the CDR3 is given as listed by TCRdb. The chain joins TRBV12-3 or TRBV12-4 to TRBJ1-2. Inclusive of both ends, the CDR3 amounts to 11 amino acids. The CDR3 loop is CASRTSGLDTC.

On this clonotype: A much larger clone differs by one base, so this may be a read error. The genes are TRBV12-3 or TRBV12-4 and TRBJ2-3; no clear D gene. This CDR3 contains 13 residues. With 5 bases removed from V and 5 bases from J, the gap between germline ends came to 11 bases. CDR3 amino acids: CASSPSGVDTQYF. The CDR3 bases are TGTGCCAGCAGTCCGTCTGGGGTAGATACGCAGTATTTT.

This clonotype was picked up many times. The V gene is TRBV5-1, the J gene TRBJ2-5; D is unresolved. V dropped 0 bases and J dropped 1 base, with 10 bases sitting between them. Germline CDR1 reads SGHRS; CDR2 reads YFSETQ. The CDR3 loop spans 15 amino acids. This chain's CDR3 is CASSLDRATQETQYF. CDR3 DNA: TGCGCCAGCAGCTTGGATAGGGCCACCCAAGAGACCCAGTACTTC.

This clonotype appeared many times. This chain uses TRBV20-1 with TRBJ2-1; D call uncertain. CDR3 length equals 15 residues. Between the trimmed V and J ends, which lost 5 bases and 1 base, there was a span of 15 bases. Germline loops: CDR1 DFQATT, CDR2 SNEGSKA (reference sequence). CDR3 region: CSALSDSRSYNEQFF. The CDR3 DNA reads TGCAGTGCTCTTTCTGACTCACGGTCCTACAATGAGCAGTTCTTC.

This clonotype was recorded at least ten times. The V and J genes are TRBV6-2 or TRBV6-3 and TRBJ2-1; no firm D call. V lost 6 bases to trimming and J lost 4 bases, with 19 bases between them. Germline loops: CDR1 MNHEY, CDR2 SVGEGT. The CDR3 has 16 amino acids. The CDR3 DNA is TGTGCCAGCAGCGGCCGGGCGGACGGATTATACAATGAGCAGTTCTTC. Its protein product is CASSGRADGLYNEQFF.

In this sample, this clonotype turned up many times. The chain couples TRBV20-1 to TRBJ2-2; 7 bases fit TRBD2. Germline assignment: CDR1 DFQATT and CDR2 SNEGSKA (reference sequence). V gave up 3 bases and J gave up 6 bases; unmatched junction bases: 10. The CDR3 is 15 amino acids. The CDR3 loop is CSASGTTVRAGELFF. The CDR3 DNA is TGCAGTGCTAGCGGGACTACGGTCAGGGCCGGGGAGCTGTTTTTT.

This clonotype was seen repeatedly, ten times or more. This chain joins TRBV12-3 or TRBV12-4 and TRBJ2-1; the match to TRBD2 covers 8 bases. With V trimmed by 2 bases and J by 9 bases, 9 bases remained unmatched. The CDR3 loop spans 15 amino acids. CDR3 protein: CASSLFAGGIGEQFF. The CDR3 DNA sequence: TGTGCCAGCAGTTTATTCGCGGGAGGTATCGGTGAGCAGTTCTTC.

This clonotype was seen ten or more times. The chain recombines TRBV12-3 or TRBV12-4 with TRBJ2-5, with a tentative D call TRBD1 (6 bases). This CDR3 has 17 amino acids. The V gene lost 3 bases and the J gene lost 4 bases, with 21 bases spanning the gap. The CDR3 loop reads CASSFKFSRTAGETQYF. CDR3 coding DNA: TGTGCCAGCAGTTTTAAGTTTTCACGGACAGCTGGAGAGACCCAGTACTTC.